This T cell receptor beta chain was recovered during a study of T-cell reconstitution after alpha-beta-depleted transplantation in children. For TCRbeta, the library was prepared with unique molecular identifiers. Each CDR3 protein is one row after TCRdb ran MiXCR on the PCR reads. The sample has more than 550,000 distinct CDR3 sequences; more than 9% are singletons. The ends were cut back, 5 bases at V and 5 bases at J, with 8 bases in the middle. This CDR3 contains 11 residues. In germline, CDR1 is SGHRS, CDR2 YFSETQ. This clonotype was seen a few times. Here the sequenced sample was PBMCs from the stem cell graft donor, taken from the stem cell graft. This clonotype was obtained from a human donor who donated a stem cell graft to a child with acute myeloid leukemia. The rearrangement joins TRBV5-1 to TRBJ2-7; D gene ambiguous. CDR3 sequence reads: CASRVGDEQYF. The CDR3 bases are TGCGCCAGCAGGGTGGGCGACGAGCAGTACTTC. Full variable domain (missing parts from reference TRBV5-1 and TRBJ2-7): KAGVTQTPRYLIKTRGQQVTLSCSPISGHRSVSWYQQTPGQGLQFLFEYFSETQRNKGNFPGRFSGRQFSNSRSEMNVSTLELGDSALYLCASRVGDEQYFGPGTRLTVT.